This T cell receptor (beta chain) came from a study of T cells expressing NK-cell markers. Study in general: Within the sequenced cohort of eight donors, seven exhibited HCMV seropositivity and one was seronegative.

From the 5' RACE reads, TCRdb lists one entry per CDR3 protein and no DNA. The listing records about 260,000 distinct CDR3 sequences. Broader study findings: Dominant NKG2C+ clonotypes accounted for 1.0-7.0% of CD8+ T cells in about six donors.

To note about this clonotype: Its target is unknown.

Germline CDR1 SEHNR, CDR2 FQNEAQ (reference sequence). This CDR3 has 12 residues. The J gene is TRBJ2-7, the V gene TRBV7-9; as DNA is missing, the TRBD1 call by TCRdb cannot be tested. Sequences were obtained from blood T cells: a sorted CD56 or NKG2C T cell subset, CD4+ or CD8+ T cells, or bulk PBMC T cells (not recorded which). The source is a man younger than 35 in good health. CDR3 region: CATGGNSYEQYF.